This T cell receptor beta chain was observed in a study of CD8+ T cells in alopecia areata. Study context: Tofacitinib treatment spanned 6 to 18 months, with 6 months off drug afterward.

The CDR3 is made up of 16 amino acids. Trimming left V 3 bases short and J 2 bases short, with 15 bases between. CDR1 MDHEN and CDR2 SYDVKM come from the germline V gene. This clone was counted a few times. In each case, RNA was isolated and then reverse transcribed into cDNA as the sequencing template. Sequencing used immunoSEQ multiplex PCR; TCRdb keeps in-frame clones, though not all of them. Of around 200,000 clones listed, about three fifths are singletons. Documented treatment: oral pan-JAK inhibitor, 5-10 mg twice daily. The authors sorted CD4+ and CD8+ T cells from PBMCs. This sequence was found in a human donor with alopecia areata. The specimen comprised CD8+ T cells sorted from blood, sampled at week 24, from a patient treated with tofacitinib. The gene calls are TRBV28 and TRBJ2-3, with D perhaps TRBD1 or TRBD2 (6 bases each). CDR3 bases: TGTGCCAGCAGTTTTCGGCTAGGGGGGATCACAGATACGCAGTATTTT. This sequence encodes CASSFRLGGITDTQYF.